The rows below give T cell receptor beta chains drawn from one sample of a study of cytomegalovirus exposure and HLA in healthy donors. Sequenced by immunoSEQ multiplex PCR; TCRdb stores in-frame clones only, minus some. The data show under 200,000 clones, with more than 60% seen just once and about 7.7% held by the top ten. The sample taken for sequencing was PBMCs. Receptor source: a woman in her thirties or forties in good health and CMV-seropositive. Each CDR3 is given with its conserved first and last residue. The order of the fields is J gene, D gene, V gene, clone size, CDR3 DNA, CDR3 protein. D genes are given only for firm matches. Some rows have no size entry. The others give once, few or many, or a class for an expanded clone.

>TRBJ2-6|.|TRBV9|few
TGTGCCAGCAGCGCCAAGTTAGCGGCCAGCTCTGGGGCCAACGTCCTGACTTTC
CASSAKLAASSGANVLTF
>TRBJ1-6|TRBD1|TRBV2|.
TGTGCCAGCAGCTCGGACAGGGGGCTGGGTAATTCACCCCTCCACTTT
CASSSDRGLGNSPLHF
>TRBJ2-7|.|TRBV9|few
TGTGCCAGCAGCAAAATCGAAGCACCCTCCTACGAGCAGTACTTC
CASSKIEAPSYEQYF
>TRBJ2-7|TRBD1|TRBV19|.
TGTGCCAGTAGTCCATCAACCCGGGACAGGGGAACCGAGCAGTACTTC
CASSPSTRDRGTEQYF
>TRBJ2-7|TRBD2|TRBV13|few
TGTGCCAGCAGACGACGCGGGAGGAGCTCCTACGAGCAGTACTTC
CASRRRGRSSYEQYF
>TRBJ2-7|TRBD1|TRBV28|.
TGTGCCAGCAGTCCCGGACAGGACTACGAGCAGTACTTC
CASSPGQDYEQYF
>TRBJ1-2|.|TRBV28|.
TGTGCCAGCAGTTTATGGTACAGCACTAACTATGGCTACACCTTC
CASSLWYSTNYGYTF
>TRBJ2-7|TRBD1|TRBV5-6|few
TGTGCCAGCCAGACAGGGGAAGGTGAGCAGTACTTC
CASQTGEGEQYF
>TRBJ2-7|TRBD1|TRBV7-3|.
TGTGCCAGCAGCCCTTCAGGACAGGGCTACGAGCAGTACTTC
CASSPSGQGYEQYF
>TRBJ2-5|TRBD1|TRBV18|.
TGTGCCAGCTCACCAAGGCAGGGGGCTACAGAGACCCAGTACTTC
CASSPRQGATETQYF
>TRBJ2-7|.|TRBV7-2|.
TGTGCCAGCAGCCCACAGGTGACAGCCTTCTACGAGCAGTACTTC
CASSPQVTAFYEQYF
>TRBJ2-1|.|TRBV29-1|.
TGCAGCGTTGAAGGCAGACTAGGGGCAGGGAATGAGCAGTTCTTC
CSVEGRLGAGNEQFF
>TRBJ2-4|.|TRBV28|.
TGTGCCAGCACCCAGTGGCTGCAAAACATTCAGTACTTC
CASTQWLQNIQYF
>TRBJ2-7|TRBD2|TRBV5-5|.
TGTGCCAGCAGCTTTATTTCTACTAGCGGGAGGGCCCACGAGCAGTACTTC
CASSFISTSGRAHEQYF
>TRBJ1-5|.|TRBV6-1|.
TGTGCCAGCAGTGAATTCGGAGGATCTAATCAGCCCCAGCATTTT
CASSEFGGSNQPQHF
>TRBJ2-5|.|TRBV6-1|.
TGTGCCAGCAGTGTCGGACCCTTCGGAGGGGAGACCCAGTACTTC
CASSVGPFGGETQYF
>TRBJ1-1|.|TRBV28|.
TGTGCCAGCAGTTTGCGAATAACTGAAGCTTTCTTT
CASSLRITEAFF
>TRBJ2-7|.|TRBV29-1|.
TGCAGCGTTGAAGCAGGAACCTCCTACGAGCAGTACTTC
CSVEAGTSYEQYF
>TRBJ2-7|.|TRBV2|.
TGTGCCAGCAGTGGGATGGACATGAGCTCCTACGAGCAGTACTTC
CASSGMDMSSYEQYF
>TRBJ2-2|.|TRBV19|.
TGTGCCAGTAGTGCGGGGTTTGGGGAGCTGTTTTTT
CASSAGFGELFF
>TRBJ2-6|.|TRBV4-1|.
TGCGCCAGCAGCCAAGTTCCAGGGCTAGGTGGGGCCAACGTCCTGACTTTC
CASSQVPGLGGANVLTF
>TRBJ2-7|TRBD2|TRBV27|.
TGTGCCAGCAGTCCGGGACTAGCCTACACCTACGAGCAGTACTTC
CASSPGLAYTYEQYF
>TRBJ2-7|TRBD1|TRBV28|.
TGTGCCAGCAGACGGACAGGGGCTGGGAACGAGCAGTACTTC
CASRRTGAGNEQYF
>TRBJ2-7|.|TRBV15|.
TGTGCCACCAGCCGGGGACTGGCGGCCTACGAGCAGTACTTC
CATSRGLAAYEQYF
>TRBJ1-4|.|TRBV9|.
TGTGCCAGCAGCGTAGGGGCTACTAATGAAAAACTGTTTTTT
CASSVGATNEKLFF
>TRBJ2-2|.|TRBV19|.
TGTGCCGCCCGCTCCCAGGGGAACACCGGGGAGCTGTTTTTT
CAARSQGNTGELFF
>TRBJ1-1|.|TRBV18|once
TGTGCCAGCTCACCACCGACAGGCACTGAAGCTTTCTTT
CASSPPTGTEAFF
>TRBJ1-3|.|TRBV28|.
TGTGCCAGCAGGGTCGCCCAGGGCGGAAACACCATATATTTT
CASRVAQGGNTIYF
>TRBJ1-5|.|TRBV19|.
TGTGCCAGTACAGACAGTATATATCAGCCCCAGCATTTT
CASTDSIYQPQHF
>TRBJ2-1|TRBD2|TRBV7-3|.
TGTGCCAGCAGCCGAGGAGGGGGACTAGCGGGAAGCAATGAGCAGTTCTTC
CASSRGGGLAGSNEQFF
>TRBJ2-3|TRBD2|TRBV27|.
TGTGCCAGCAGTTTAGGACTAGCGGGAAGCACAGATACGCAGTATTTT
CASSLGLAGSTDTQYF
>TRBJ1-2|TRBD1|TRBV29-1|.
TGCAGCGTTGAAGTTGGACAGGGAATTAACGGCTACACCTTC
CSVEVGQGINGYTF
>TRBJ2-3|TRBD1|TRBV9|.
TGTGCCAGCAGCGCGGGGGACAGGGGGCGTGCAGATACGCAGTATTTT
CASSAGDRGRADTQYF
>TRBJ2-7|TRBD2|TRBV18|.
TGTGCCAGCTCACCTGGGACTAGCGGTCGCTACGAGCAGTACTTC
CASSPGTSGRYEQYF
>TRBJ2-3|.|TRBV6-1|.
TGTGCCAGCAGTGAAATCGGTAGCACAGATACGCAGTATTTT
CASSEIGSTDTQYF
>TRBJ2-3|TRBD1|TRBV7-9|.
TGTGCCAGCAGCTCCTCATTACCGGGACAGGAGATCACAGATACGCAGTATTTT
CASSSSLPGQEITDTQYF
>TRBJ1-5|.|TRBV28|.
TGTGCCAGCAAGTCTGGAGAGGCCGATTTGTTTGGCCAGCATTTT
CASKSGEADLFGQHF